Listed below are T cell receptor beta chains from one sample, sequenced in a study of blood T cell repertoires in COVID-19. Sequencing was performed with immunoSEQ multiplex PCR; in TCRdb, only in-frame clones are kept and a portion is missing. The data contain roughly 190,000 clones, about 88% of them singletons. What was sequenced was peripheral blood. These receptors came from a woman in her forties who had recovered from COVID-19. CDR3s include the opening cysteine and the closing phenylalanine or tryptophan. The D gene is left open where the match is weak. Expanded clones are given a class, and other clones once, few, many or no size at all.

j_gene,abundance,d_gene,v_gene,CDR3nt,CDR3aa
TRBJ2-1,many,TRBD1,TRBV4-1,TGCGCCAGCAGCCAAGTTGGGACAGGGGATTACAATGAGCAGTTCTTC,CASSQVGTGDYNEQFF
TRBJ2-2,once,-,TRBV6-5,TGTGCTCATAGGGGGAAAGCGAGTACCGGGGAGCTGTTTTTT,CAHRGKASTGELFF
TRBJ2-1,-,TRBD2,TRBV5-1,TGCGCCAGCAGCCTCCGGGCTAGCGGGAGGAGTGGGAATGAGCAGTTCTTC,CASSLRASGRSGNEQFF
TRBJ1-1,-,-,TRBV11-1,TGTGCCAGCAGCTTCAGTATCGAGGGCACTGAAGCTTTCTTT,CASSFSIEGTEAFF
TRBJ2-6,-,-,TRBV5-1,TGCGCCAGCAGCTTAGAAGGGGGCTCTGGGGCCAACGTCCTGACTTTC,CASSLEGGSGANVLTF
TRBJ2-1,-,TRBD2,TRBV19,TGTGCCAGTAGTATAGAGGCTAGCGGGATATTCAATGAGCAGTTCTTC,CASSIEASGIFNEQFF
TRBJ2-2,-,TRBD2,TRBV7-9,TGTGCCAGCAGCCCCTCCGGGACTAGCGGGAGCACCGGGGAGCTGTTTTTT,CASSPSGTSGSTGELFF
TRBJ1-5,few,-,TRBV5-1,TGCGCCAGCAGCTTGGCCTCAGGGCAGGATCAGCCCCAGCATTTT,CASSLASGQDQPQHF
TRBJ1-6,few,-,TRBV2,TGTGCCAGCAGTGAAAGTACAGCCTTTAATTCACCCCTCCACTTT,CASSESTAFNSPLHF
TRBJ2-7,-,-,TRBV5-6,TGTGCCAGCAGCTTGGACAGGGAGATGGCTTTTAAGCAGTACTTC,CASSLDREMAFKQYF
TRBJ1-5,-,-,TRBV19,TGTGCCAGTAGTACGCCCCCCAGGGCTGGATGGTATTCTCAGCCCCAGCATTTT,CASSTPPRAGWYSQPQHF
TRBJ2-7,-,-,TRBV4-1,TGCGCCAGCAGCCAATTTCTAGAAAGGTACGAGCAGTACTTC,CASSQFLERYEQYF
TRBJ2-1,-,TRBD2,TRBV3-1/TRBV3-2,TGTGCCAGCAGCCGCCAGACTAGCGGAGCCTACAATGAGCAGTTCTTC,CASSRQTSGAYNEQFF
TRBJ2-5,-,-,TRBV27,TGTGCCAGCAGAGGTCCCGGGACAACTCACCAAGAGACCCAGTACTTC,CASRGPGTTHQETQYF
TRBJ1-1,-,-,TRBV3-1/TRBV3-2,TGTGCCAGCAGCCAAGTCTCTTCGGGGGGCAACACTGAAGCTTTCTTT,CASSQVSSGGNTEAFF
TRBJ1-3,-,-,TRBV7-2,TGTGCCAGCAGCTTACAGGGTTTGTTGAACACCATATATTTT,CASSLQGLLNTIYF
TRBJ1-4,-,TRBD1,TRBV20-1,TGCAGTGCTAGTCCGTGGGACAGGGGGGCAACTAATGAAAAACTGTTTTTT,CSASPWDRGATNEKLFF
TRBJ1-4,-,TRBD1,TRBV2,TGTGCCAGCACGGGACAGGGGGCTCCTAATGAAAAACTGTTTTTT,CASTGQGAPNEKLFF
TRBJ1-4,few,-,TRBV18,TGTGCCAGCTCACCGAGGGAGGGAAAACTGTTTTTT,CASSPREGKLFF
TRBJ2-6,-,-,TRBV7-8,TGTGCCAGCAGCTTAGGGGCCTCTGGGGCCAACGTCCTGACTTTC,CASSLGASGANVLTF
TRBJ1-1,few,-,TRBV6-5,TGTGCCAGCAGTCAAAGAGACAGGTCAAATGAAGCTTTCTTT,CASSQRDRSNEAFF
TRBJ2-2,-,TRBD2,TRBV6-6,TGTGCCAGCAGTTACCGGACTAGCACCGGGGAGCTGTTTTTT,CASSYRTSTGELFF
TRBJ2-2,-,TRBD1,TRBV18,TGTGCCAGCTCAGCCATGGACAGGGGGGACACCGGGGAGCTGTTTTTT,CASSAMDRGDTGELFF
TRBJ1-3,-,-,TRBV4-1,TGCGCCAGCAGCCAAGATCCGGGAATGGCTGGAAACACCATATATTTT,CASSQDPGMAGNTIYF
TRBJ2-3,-,TRBD2,TRBV19,TGTGCCAGTAGGGGACTAGCGGGAGTGGGGGGCACAGATACGCAGTATTTT,CASRGLAGVGGTDTQYF
TRBJ2-7,-,TRBD2,TRBV10-3,TGTGCCATCCGACTAGCGGGAGAGCAGTACTTC,CAIRLAGEQYF
TRBJ2-7,-,-,TRBV12-5,TGTGCTAGTGGTTTGGTACGTGGCGGGCAATCCTACGAGCAGTACTTC,CASGLVRGGQSYEQYF
TRBJ1-1,-,TRBD1,TRBV5-1,TGCGCCAGCAGCTTTGGGACAGTCTCGGGCACTGAAGCTTTCTTT,CASSFGTVSGTEAFF
TRBJ2-7,-,-,TRBV7-9,TGTGCCAGCAGCTCTCATCTGTACGGGATCTACGAGCAGTACTTC,CASSSHLYGIYEQYF
TRBJ2-7,-,TRBD2,TRBV3-1/TRBV3-2,TGTGCCAGCAGCCAGGGACTAGCGGTATACTACGAGCAGTACTTC,CASSQGLAVYYEQYF
TRBJ1-2,-,TRBD1,TRBV24-1,TGTGCCACCAGTGATGCTAACTTAACGGGACAGCACTATGGCTACACCTTC,CATSDANLTGQHYGYTF
TRBJ2-1,-,-,TRBV7-2,TGTGCCAGCAGCTTATATTGGGACCCGGGGGTACGGCAGTTCTTC,CASSLYWDPGVRQFF
TRBJ2-7,-,TRBD1,TRBV7-9,TGTGCCAGCAGCTTAGCGGGGACAGGGGTTGCCTACGAGCAGTACTTC,CASSLAGTGVAYEQYF
TRBJ1-1,-,-,TRBV7-9,TGTGCCAGCAGCGCCTCGGGTGGGAACACTGAAGCTTTCTTT,CASSASGGNTEAFF
TRBJ2-7,-,-,TRBV6-5,TGTGCCAGCAGCACAGCCCTTTCGCGTGGCGAGCAGTACTTC,CASSTALSRGEQYF
TRBJ2-1,-,TRBD2,TRBV3-1/TRBV3-2,TGTGCCAGCAGCCAAGATCGGGGCGGGAGGGCCTTCAATGAGCAGTTCTTC,CASSQDRGGRAFNEQFF
TRBJ1-1,-,-,TRBV10-3,TGTGCCATCAAAGAAGAAACGGGGAACACTGAAGCTTTCTTT,CAIKEETGNTEAFF
TRBJ1-2,-,-,TRBV12-3/TRBV12-4,TGTGCCAGCAGTCATGGGACAAACTATGGCTACACCTTC,CASSHGTNYGYTF
TRBJ2-3,-,TRBD2,TRBV4-3,TGCGCCAGCAGCCAAGGGACTAGCGGCCCCACAGATACGCAGTATTTT,CASSQGTSGPTDTQYF
TRBJ2-3,-,TRBD1,TRBV25-1,TGTGCCAGCAGTGAAATTGAAGACCGGGACAGACTGGATACGCAGTATTTT,CASSEIEDRDRLDTQYF
TRBJ1-1,few,TRBD1,TRBV9,TGTGCCAGCAGCGCCTCGACAGGGGGCACTGAAGCTTTCTTT,CASSASTGGTEAFF
TRBJ2-7,-,-,TRBV5-5,TGTGCCAGCAGCTGGGACACCTTAACCTACGAGCAGTACTTC,CASSWDTLTYEQYF